This T cell receptor beta chain appears in the sequencing data of a study of low-dose radiotherapy and immunotherapy resistance in tumors. Looking at the study overall: Cohort 2's total reached 13 Gy over 26 weeks, at 1 Gy per fraction every two weeks.

Germline loops: CDR1 MDHEN, CDR2 SYDVKM. This CDR3 spans 13 amino acids. V shed 3 bases and J shed 8 bases, with 13 bases lying between them. The sample's time point: after trial treatment. This sample's treatment: LDRT plus nivolumab, ipilimumab, low-dose cyclophosphamide and aspirin (RACIN trial). Treatment combined nivolumab, ipilimumab, aspirin, low-dose cyclophosphamide and low-dose radiotherapy in a dose-escalation trial. cDNA synthesis used a TRAV/TRBV-specific primer set for both chains. PCR amplification of the TCRs was performed with Phusion for 20 PCR cycles, and it relied on a constant-region primer together with a V-primer adapter. TCRdb independently ran MiXCR on the reads; one entry per CDR3 protein. The sample shows around 84,000 distinct CDR3 sequences, less than 20% of them seen only once. This clonotype was seen only a few times.

The sequencing used PBMCs, collected after low-dose radiotherapy plus immunotherapy. The gene calls are TRBV28 and TRBJ1-1, with a weak D call TRBD1 (5 bases). This sequence originates from a male donor with prostate cancer. The DNA of the CDR3 is TGTGCCAGCAGTTTTAGGGGCGCCGGGGAAGCTTTCTTT. It encodes CASSFRGAGEAFF. Drawing the rest from reference TRBV28 and TRBJ1-1, the complete variable domain is DVKVTQSSRYLVKRTGEKVFLECVQDMDHENMFWYRQDPGLGLRLIYFSYDVKMKEKGDIPEGYSVSREKKERFSLILESASTNQTSMYLCASSFRGAGEAFFGQGTRLTVV.